Below are 23 T cell receptor beta chains sequenced from a single sample in a study of blood T cell repertoires in COVID-19. Generated by immunoSEQ multiplex PCR, the TCRdb table keeps only in-frame clones and is missing some. The sample records 35,000 to 50,000 clones, over 75% being singletons. The sequenced sample was peripheral blood. All receptors come from a woman aged 80 or older with acute or convalescent COVID-19.

The chain couples TRBV4-1 to TRBJ1-5; D might be TRBD1 (5 bases). CDR3 length equals 17 residues. V gave up 0 bases and J gave up 0 bases, with 12 bases separating them. Germline V gives CDR1 MGHRA, CDR2 YSYEKL. The chain's CDR3 is CASSQDEQAPSNQPQHF. CDR3 DNA: TGCGCCAGCAGCCAAGATGAACAGGCCCCTAGCAATCAGCCCCAGCATTTT.

This clone was counted only a few times. J is TRBJ2-2 and V is TRBV7-6; TRBD2 matches 7 bases. Germline loops: CDR1 SGHVS, CDR2 FNYEAQ. J lost 3 bases, V lost 3 bases, and 4 bases had no gene match. CDR3 length equals 15 residues. CDR3 amino acids: CASSLSGLYTGELFF. The CDR3 coding sequence is TGTGCCAGCAGCTTGTCGGGACTATACACCGGGGAGCTGTTTTTT.

The chain combines TRBV7-2 with TRBJ1-5; D is possibly TRBD1 (6 bases). Germline CDR1 is SGHTA and CDR2 is FQGNSA. V lost 2 bases and J 7 bases, leaving 9 bases between the germline ends. The CDR3 runs to 13 residues. The CDR3 here is CASSLRGNQPQHF. CDR3 in DNA: TGTGCCAGCAGCTTAAGGGGGAACCAGCCCCAGCATTTT. The variable domain in full, with the rest retrieved from reference TRBV7-2 and TRBJ1-5, is GAGVSQSPSNKVTEKGKDVELRCDPISGHTALYWYRQSLGQGLEFLIYFQGNSAPDKSGLPSDRFSAERTGGSVSTLTIQRTQQEDSAVYLCASSLRGNQPQHFGDGTRLSIL.

The chain uses TRBV19 and TRBJ2-1, with TRBD2 matching 9 bases. The CDR3 spans 15 residues. In germline, CDR1 is LNHDA, CDR2 SQIVND (reference sequence). With V trimmed by 3 bases and J by 7 bases, 7 bases remained unmatched. The CDR3 DNA sequence: TGTGCCAGTAGTATTCGGCGGGGGGGAGAGAATGAGCAGTTCTTC. Protein: CASSIRRGGENEQFF.

CDR3 DNA: TGTGCCAGTTCATATTTCGCCGGGACAGGGGGCTATGGCTACACCTTC. Translation gives CASSYFAGTGGYGYTF. V and J are TRBV13 and TRBJ1-2; 11 nucleotides match TRBD1. V was clipped by 9 bases and J by 4 bases; unmatched bases: 13. There are 16 residues in the CDR3. Germline assignment: CDR1 PRHDT and CDR2 FYEKMQ (reference sequence).

V gene TRBV7-2 combines with J gene TRBJ2-7; no firm D call. The V gene's germline CDR1 is SGHTA and CDR2 FQGNSA. This CDR3 contains 10 residues. The CDR3 nucleotides read TGTGACGCCGGCTCCTACGAGCAGTACTTC. It specifies CDAGSYEQYF.

V and J are TRBV19 and TRBJ1-4; D unclear. Trimming cost V 5 bases and J 6 bases, with 13 bases left between them. The CDR3 loop spans 14 amino acids. Germline V gene data show CDR1 as LNHDA and CDR2 as SQIVND (reference sequence). For the CDR3, the DNA is TGTGCCAGTAGTCTGAACGGGTGGGATGAAAAACTGTTTTTT. This encodes CASSLNGWDEKLFF. The full variable domain, rest sourced from reference TRBV19 and TRBJ1-4, is DGGITQSPKYLFRKEGQNVTLSCEQNLNHDAMYWYRQDPGQGLRLIYYSQIVNDFQKGDIAEGYSVSREKKESFPLTVTSAQKNPTAFYLCASSLNGWDEKLFFGSGTQLSVL.

The count of this clone is one. The rearrangement links TRBV2 to TRBJ2-7; TRBD2 might be the D (6 bases). The CDR3 length is 13 residues. V was clipped by 7 bases and J by 0 bases, with 10 bases between them. Germline V lookup: CDR1 SNHLY, CDR2 FYNNEI. In DNA form, the CDR3 reads TGTGCCAGCATTAAGGACTACTCCTACGAGCAGTACTTC. This translates into CASIKDYSYEQYF.

This chain joins TRBV12-5 and TRBJ2-5; 11 bases agree with TRBD1. The CDR3 sequence is 15 residues long. The V gene end was trimmed by 5 bases and the J gene end by 4 bases; junction bases not matched to a gene: 6. The germline V gene encodes CDR1 LGHNT and CDR2 FRNRAP. CDR3 sequence: CASGHGTGGRETQYF. The DNA of the CDR3 is TGTGCTAGTGGTCACGGGACAGGGGGACGAGAGACCCAGTACTTC. Together with reference TRBV12-5 and TRBJ2-5, the CDR3 gives the full variable domain: DARVTQTPRHKVTEMGQEVTMRCQPILGHNTVFWYRQTMMQGLELLAYFRNRAPLDDSGMPKDRFSAEMPDATLATLKIQPSEPRDSAVYFCASGHGTGGRETQYFGPGTRLLVL.

The chain is built from TRBV5-1 and TRBJ2-1; 7 bases agree with TRBD1. Germline CDR1 reads SGHRS; CDR2 reads YFSETQ. Unmatched junction bases numbered 6, after V lost 3 bases and J lost 0 bases. This CDR3 spans 16 amino acids. The CDR3 nucleotides read TGCGCCAGCAGCTGGCGACAGGGCCCCTCCTACAATGAGCAGTTCTTC. It codes for CASSWRQGPSYNEQFF.

The rearrangement links TRBV5-4 to TRBJ2-5, with D possibly matching TRBD2 (6 bases). Per germline, CDR1 SGHNT and CDR2 YYREEE (reference sequence). Trimming cost V 1 base and J 7 bases, with 17 bases left between them. This CDR3 spans 15 amino acids. The CDR3 DNA sequence: TGTGCCAGCAGCTTGTGCGAGCGGGCGAGGGTGACCCAGTACTTC. Amino acids: CASSLCERARVTQYF.

Concerning this clone: This same CDR3 is encoded by further DNA sequences in the sample. V gene TRBV5-6 combines with J gene TRBJ1-2; TRBD1 aligns across 8 bases. CDR1 SGHDT and CDR2 YYEEEE come from the germline V gene. The CDR3 has 13 residues. Germline trimming cut 0 bases from V and 6 bases from J; bases unmatched to any gene: 1. The CDR3 sequence: CASSLEQGDGYTF. CDR3 coding DNA: TGTGCCAGCAGCTTGGAACAGGGGGATGGCTACACCTTC.

The chain combines TRBV19 with TRBJ1-6; weak D call: TRBD1 (6 bases). The germline V gene encodes CDR1 LNHDA and CDR2 SQIVND (reference sequence). V dropped 3 bases and J dropped 7 bases, with 13 bases sitting between them. The CDR3 spans 15 residues. CDR3 sequence (DNA): TGTGCCAGTAGTATGGGACACCCAAGGAATTCACCCCTCCACTTT. This codes for CASSMGHPRNSPLHF.

The chain recombines TRBV18 with TRBJ1-5; D gene ambiguous. The germline V gene encodes CDR1 KGHSH and CDR2 LQKENI. CDR3 length equals 16 residues. Trimming removed 3 bases from V and 6 bases from J, with 18 bases in between. The CDR3 DNA follows: TGTGCCAGCTCACCTCGAGGTAGGCAGAACGGTCAGCCCCAGCATTTT. Translation gives CASSPRGRQNGQPQHF.

The genes are TRBV7-2 and TRBJ2-5; 11 positions match TRBD1. There are 15 residues in the CDR3. In germline, CDR1 is SGHTA, CDR2 FQGNSA. The J segment lost 0 bases and the V segment lost 6 bases, leaving 3 bases of the junction unmatched. CDR3 in amino acids: CASRLDRGHQETQYF. The DNA for the CDR3 is TGTGCCAGCAGATTGGACAGGGGGCACCAAGAGACCCAGTACTTC.

This clone was observed a few times. This chain links TRBV2 with TRBJ2-5, with D hard to call. The CDR3 extends over 11 amino acids. Trimming cost V 7 bases and J 3 bases, with 6 bases left between them. Germline CDR1 and CDR2: SNHLY and FYNNEI. This CDR3 reads CASKAEETQYF. The CDR3 coding sequence is TGTGCCAGCAAGGCGGAAGAGACCCAGTACTTC.

The gene calls are TRBV28 and TRBJ2-2, with D tentatively TRBD2 (7 bases). The CDR3 has 15 residues. Trimming left V 5 bases short and J 3 bases short, with 13 bases between. Germline V CDR1 and CDR2: MDHEN, SYDVKM. Written as DNA, the CDR3 is TGTGCCAGCAGTCCGGGCGGGGGCTACACCGGGGAGCTGTTTTTT. It specifies CASSPGGGYTGELFF.

The genes are TRBV28 and TRBJ1-6; a weak D match, TRBD1 (5 bases). CDR1 and CDR2 (germline): MDHEN, SYDVKM. V lost 8 bases, J lost 11 bases, and 13 bases lay in between. This CDR3 is 12 amino acids long. Here the CDR3 DNA reads TGTGCCAGCGGGGCCCTAGTGACACCCCTCCACTTT. Translation gives CASGALVTPLHF.

The chain links TRBV7-9 to TRBJ2-3; perhaps TRBD2 as D (6 bases). Looked up from germline, CDR1 is SEHNR and CDR2 is FQNEAQ (reference sequence). The length of the CDR3 is 15 residues. V was trimmed by 6 bases and J by 5 bases, leaving 18 bases between them. The CDR3 spells CASRIRDSPGDTQYF. DNA for the CDR3: TGTGCCAGCAGAATTCGGGACTCTCCGGGAGATACGCAGTATTTT.

In this sample, this clone turned up a few times. This chain connects TRBV7-2 to TRBJ1-5, with 8 bases that match TRBD1. CDR3 length: 18 amino acids. The V gene end was trimmed by 4 bases and the J gene end by 0 bases; junction bases not matched to a gene: 11. Germline-derived CDR1 and CDR2 are SGHTA and FQGNSA. The CDR3 coding sequence is TGTGCCAGCAGCTGGTACAGGGGGGGCGCTTATAGCAATCAGCCCCAGCATTTT. Residues: CASSWYRGGAYSNQPQHF.

This chain joins TRBV30 and TRBJ1-6, with 7 bases matching TRBD1. This CDR3 is built from 14 residues. J lost 10 bases, V lost 1 base, and 7 bases had no gene match. Germline assignment: CDR1 GTSNPN and CDR2 SVGIG (reference sequence). The CDR3, as DNA: TGTGCCTGGAGTGAGGTGACAGGGAGGTCACCCCTCCACTTT. The encoded protein is CAWSEVTGRSPLHF.

This chain links TRBV6-5 with TRBJ2-1; the match to TRBD1 covers 8 bases. With 6 bases clipped from V and 5 bases from J, the junction kept 3 bases outside the gene matches. Germline V gives CDR1 MNHEY, CDR2 SVGAGI. The CDR3 length is 13 residues. CDR3 loop: CASSLDRDNEQFF. DNA for the CDR3: TGTGCCAGCAGCCTGGACAGGGACAATGAGCAGTTCTTC.

The chain recombines TRBV6-1 with TRBJ2-7; 11 bases fit TRBD1. Losses at the gene ends were 2 bases for V and 5 bases for J; bases not matched to a gene: 5. CDR1 MNHNS and CDR2 SASEGT come from the germline V gene. The CDR3 spans 15 residues. CDR3 sequence reads: CASSEFWTGGDEQYF. The CDR3 DNA is TGTGCCAGCAGTGAATTTTGGACAGGGGGCGACGAGCAGTACTTC.